This T cell receptor (beta chain) was retrieved from a study of PD-L1 blockade in urothelial cancer. Study overall: Atezolizumab was started by patients around 2014 at 1,200 mg intravenously every 3 weeks.

V dropped 0 bases and J dropped 2 bases, with 10 bases sitting between them. Per the germline V gene, CDR1 is PRHDT and CDR2 is FYEKMQ (reference sequence). The CDR3 consists of 15 residues. Data came from immunoSEQ multiplex PCR; TCRdb stores just in-frame clones and leaves some out. The profile shows fewer than 30,000 clones, approximately 84% of them singletons. This receptor was identified in a man in his 70s with urothelial cancer. The rearrangement uses TRBV13 and TRBJ2-5; D possibly corresponds to TRBD2 (6 bases). Sequenced material: PBMCs, taken around atezolizumab (anti-PD-L1) treatment. The CDR3 sequence: CASSLGGSGQETQYF. As DNA, the CDR3 is TGTGCCAGCAGCTTAGGGGGTAGCGGACAAGAGACCCAGTACTTC. Full variable domain (rest looked up from reference TRBV13 and TRBJ2-5): AAGVIQSPRHLIKEKRETATLKCYPIPRHDTVYWYQQGPGQDPQFLISFYEKMQSDKGSIPDRFSAQQFSDYHSELNMSSLELGDSALYFCASSLGGSGQETQYFGPGTRLLVL.